Reported below is one T cell receptor (beta chain). Its binding antigen is unknown. No base quality information exists; no much larger clone differs at one position. Trimmed from V: 1 base; trimmed from J: 6 bases; junction bases lacking a gene match: 12. Per the germline V gene, LGHNT is the CDR1 and FRNRAP is the CDR2. The cysteine opens and the phenylalanine closes a CDR3 of 17 amino acids. Only the CDR3 DNA is retained, 51 bases long and in frame from the first base. The data were obtained in a study of blood T cell repertoires in COVID-19 (dated by TCRdb to the early 2020s). Study-level background: Collaborator samples came from the United States, Italy and Spain and covered acute and convalescent phases of COVID-19. The prospective study material was composed of cDNA or gDNA derived from T cells, B-cell-depleted T cells, or PBMCs. The samples were drawn from two sources: the first 160 participants of the ongoing ImmuneRACE study, and some 1,300 subjects contributed by 6 global collaborators. Sample metadata almost always included a de-identified subject ID, COVID-19 status, age in years and sex. Where available, HLA class I and class II types were taken from metadata supplied by the sample provider and were not determined by assay-based typing. The dataset comprised deeply sampled blood TCRbeta repertoires from subjects exposed to, actively infected with, or recovered from COVID-19. The repertoires were released in a freely available public database meant as a resource for research on the immune response to SARS-CoV-2.

Participants in the prospective study were aged roughly 18 to 100 years, lived in about two dozen United States geographic areas, and enrolled through a virtual design. In the prospective study, cohorts were assigned on the basis of participant-reported clinical history obtained from a screening survey and a study questionnaire. Each participant in the prospective study had whole blood, serum and a nasopharyngeal or oropharyngeal swab collected by mobile phlebotomists. Prospective study participants could optionally give additional blood draws and questionnaires over an approximately two-month period. Blood samples from the prospective study were shipped frozen or at room temperature prior to DNA extraction. The research as a whole found: Clinical and demographic metadata were provided uncurated, with the amount varying by source and participant.

TCRbeta CDR3 regions were amplified from genomic DNA using the immunoSEQ Assay, a bias-controlled multiplex PCR. In the original analysis: The number of nucleated cells in each sample was estimated by amplification of reference gene primers within the assay. To quantify the absolute abundance of each unique TCRbeta CDR3 rearrangement, sequence reads were collapsed and filtered. Productive Simpson clonality was computed per sample as the square root of Simpson's diversity index over productive rearrangements. TCRdb obtained this table from immuneACCESS and retained in-frame rearrangements with V and J assigned. These tables miss some clones; where compared with another copy, unresolved V genes account for less than half of the shortfall, and the remainder is unexplained. D and trimming were read from the DNA, whereas the V and J calls and clone size are those reported in that table. For this sample the table gives about 280,000 clones, of which around 89% were detected only once. Less than 2% of the sample rests with the top ten.

The sequence was obtained from a woman aged 18-29 years with acute COVID-19. The sample was PBMCs or T cells enriched from blood (not recorded which). In this chain, TRBV12-5 is recombined with TRBJ2-1; 7 bases in between match TRBD2. CDR3 loop: CASGLDTLAALGNEQFF. The bases read TGTGCTAGTGGTTTGGACACTCTAGCGGCCCTCGGCAATGAGCAGTTCTTC.